A single sample is the source of the 10 T cell receptor beta chains below, sequenced in a study of blood T cell repertoires in COVID-19. Assay used: immunoSEQ multiplex PCR; TCRdb lists only in-frame clones, some missing. The top ten hold roughly 4.3% of the sample, which has roughly 100,000 clones, approximately 91% seen once. Material for sequencing was peripheral blood. The source of these receptors is a man younger than 30 with acute or convalescent COVID-19.

This chain uses TRBV27 with TRBJ1-1; D is possibly TRBD1 (6 bases). The V gene's germline CDR1 is MNHEY and CDR2 SMNVEV (reference sequence). Trimming removed 4 bases from V and 5 bases from J, with 17 bases in between. This CDR3 spans 15 amino acids. The CDR3 DNA follows: TGTGCCAGCAGTTACTCTACAGGGTGGGGGACTGAAGCTTTCTTT. Amino acids: CASSYSTGWGTEAFF.

CDR3 nucleotide sequence: TGTGCGGCCGGGACAGGGAATACTGGAAACACCATATATTTT. Its translation is CAAGTGNTGNTIYF. The chain carries TRBV30 and TRBJ1-3, with 9 bases that match TRBD1. The CDR3 is 14 amino acids. Germline V CDR1 and CDR2: GTSNPN, SVGIG (reference sequence).

The chain carries TRBV4-2 and TRBJ2-1; D is ambiguous. CDR3 length: 13 amino acids. V lost 1 base and J lost 8, with 9 bases in between. Germline loops: CDR1 LGHNA, CDR2 YNFKEQ. The CDR3, as DNA: TGTGCCAGCAGCCAAGTACCCAACTATGAGCAGTTCTTC. This translates into CASSQVPNYEQFF.

The chain carries TRBV24-1 and TRBJ1-2, with TRBD1 identical over 9 bases. The CDR3 runs to 17 residues. V lost 3 bases and J lost 6; bases outside the gene matches: 13. In germline, CDR1 is KGHDR, CDR2 SFDVKD. CDR3 protein: CATSDLQPPGQGNGYTF. The CDR3, as DNA: TGTGCCACCAGTGATCTACAACCCCCGGGACAGGGAAATGGCTACACCTTC.

The chain employs TRBV4-1 and TRBJ1-2; the D gene is possibly TRBD1 (5 bases). The CDR3 loop spans 14 amino acids. Germline CDR1 MGHRA, CDR2 YSYEKL. Trimming stripped 3 bases from V and 8 bases from J, with 16 bases between. CDR3 in amino acids: CASSQVGHRGGYTF. CDR3 DNA sequence: TGCGCCAGCAGCCAGGTGGGGCATCGTGGCGGCTACACCTTC.

The V and J genes are TRBV18 and TRBJ1-3; no clear D gene. V lost 6 bases, J lost 2 bases, and 14 bases lay in between. This CDR3 contains 15 residues. CDR1 and CDR2 (germline): KGHSH, LQKENI. CDR3 sequence reads: CASSGILSAGNTIYF. The CDR3 DNA reads TGTGCCAGCTCGGGCATTCTTAGTGCTGGAAACACCATATATTTT. Drawing the rest from reference TRBV18 and TRBJ1-3, the complete variable domain is NAGVMQNPRHLVRRRGQEARLRCSPMKGHSHVYWYRQLPEEGLKFMVYLQKENIIDESGMPKERFSAEFPKEGPSILRIQQVVRGDSAAYFCASSGILSAGNTIYFGEGSWLTVV.

The V gene is TRBV5-6, the J gene TRBJ1-5; possible D gene TRBD1, 6 bases. This CDR3 has 16 amino acids. The germline V and J ends were trimmed by 0 bases and 4 bases, with 14 bases remaining between them. Germline V gene sequence: CDR1 SGHDT, CDR2 YYEEEE. CDR3 nucleotides: TGTGCCAGCAGCTTGGGGGGGCTTCAAATAAATCAGCCCCAGCATTTT. Protein product: CASSLGGLQINQPQHF. The whole variable domain, remainder taken from reference TRBV5-6 and TRBJ1-5, is DAGVTQSPTHLIKTRGQQVTLRCSPKSGHDTVSWYQQALGQGPQFIFQYYEEEERQRGNFPDRFSGHQFPNYSSELNVNALLLGDSALYLCASSLGGLQINQPQHFGDGTRLSIL.

The V call is TRBV7-9, the J call TRBJ1-1; D is uncertain. The CDR3 runs 17 residues. The V end lost 1 base, the J end lost 0 bases, and 15 bases lay between the germline ends. Germline V gene lookup returns CDR1 SEHNR and CDR2 FQNEAQ (reference sequence). Here the CDR3 reads CASSLGGIGRMNTEAFF. The CDR3 DNA follows: TGTGCCAGCAGCTTAGGAGGGATCGGACGGATGAACACTGAAGCTTTCTTT. Using reference TRBV7-9 and TRBJ1-1 for the parts outside the CDR3, the full variable domain is DTGVSQNPRHKITKRGQNVTFRCDPISEHNRLYWYRQTLGQGPEFLTYFQNEAQLEKSRLLSDRFSAERPKGSFSTLEIQRTEQGDSAMYLCASSLGGIGRMNTEAFFGQGTRLTVV.

The V call is TRBV7-8, the J call TRBJ2-7, with D hard to call. The CDR3 length is 15 residues. CDR1 and CDR2 (germline): SGHVS, FQNEAQ. V was shortened by 1 base and J by 2 bases, with 12 bases between the two germline ends. CDR3 residues: CASSLDRSNTYEQYF. CDR3 sequence (DNA): TGTGCCAGCAGCTTAGATCGGAGTAATACCTACGAGCAGTACTTC.

The V call is TRBV7-2, the J call TRBJ2-3, with 7 bases lining up with TRBD2. V shed 2 bases and J 2 bases; nucleotides not matched to a gene: 13. There are 18 residues in the CDR3. Germline V lookup: CDR1 SGHTA, CDR2 FQGNSA. The DNA of the CDR3 is TGTGCCAGCAGCTTAAGGGCGTGGGCGGGAGCAGTCACAGATACGCAGTATTTT. Its translation is CASSLRAWAGAVTDTQYF.